The 25 T cell receptor beta chains in this list originate from one sample, sequenced in a study of blood T cell repertoires in COVID-19. Profiled with immunoSEQ multiplex PCR; TCRdb holds only in-frame clones, not every one. The profile shows a few hundred thousand clones, 86% of them singletons. Specimen: peripheral blood. The receptors shown here come from a man aged 40-50 years who had recovered from COVID-19.

V usage is TRBV19 and J usage is TRBJ2-5; tentative D call: TRBD1 (6 bases). The CDR3 runs 16 residues. Between the trimmed V and J ends, which lost 5 bases and 4 bases, there was a span of 20 bases. Germline-derived CDR1 and CDR2 are LNHDA and SQIVND (reference sequence). The CDR3 sequence is CASSVRQAWSGETQYF. In DNA form, the CDR3 reads TGTGCCAGTAGTGTCCGACAGGCCTGGTCGGGAGAGACCCAGTACTTC.

DNA for the CDR3: TGCGCCAGCAGCTTGGTGGCCCGATCGCAGGAGACCCAGTACTTC. It yields the protein CASSLVARSQETQYF. The rearrangement joins TRBV5-1 to TRBJ2-5; no clear D. CDR3 length equals 15 residues. The V gene lost 0 bases and the J gene lost 5 bases, with 14 bases spanning the gap. Looked up from germline, CDR1 is SGHRS and CDR2 is YFSETQ.

This rearrangement joins TRBV29-1 to TRBJ2-1; D might be TRBD2 (5 bases). V dropped 8 bases and J dropped 0 bases, with 14 bases sitting between them. This CDR3 is 14 amino acids long. Germline CDR1 SQVTM, CDR2 ANQGSEA. The CDR3 coding sequence is TGCAGCTGTGAGGGCCACCACTCCTACAATGAGCAGTTCTTC. Translating it yields CSCEGHHSYNEQFF.

This rearrangement joins TRBV6-2 or TRBV6-3 to TRBJ1-5; D possibly corresponds to TRBD1 (6 bases). Per the germline V gene, CDR1 is MNHEY and CDR2 is SVGEGT. CDR3 length equals 15 residues. With 5 bases removed from V and 3 bases from J, the gap between germline ends came to 14 bases. The DNA of the CDR3 is TGTGCCAGCAGTCGATACCAGGGGTCCAATCAGCCCCAGCATTTT. It encodes CASSRYQGSNQPQHF.

The chain links TRBV2 to TRBJ1-1, with D unresolved. Between the trimmed V and J ends, which lost 8 bases and 3 bases, there was a span of 16 bases. This CDR3 is 14 amino acids long. From germline, CDR1 is SNHLY and CDR2 FYNNEI. The CDR3 protein is CASGLKVGYTEAFF. CDR3 coding DNA: TGTGCCAGCGGATTGAAGGTCGGGTACACTGAAGCTTTCTTT. Looking up the rest from reference TRBV2 and TRBJ1-1 gives the full variable domain: EPEVTQTPSHQVTQMGQEVILRCVPISNHLYFYWYRQILGQKVEFLVSFYNNEISEKSEIFDDQFSVERPDGSNFTLKIRSTKLEDSAMYFCASGLKVGYTEAFFGQGTRLTVV.

J is TRBJ1-4 and V is TRBV7-2, with D hard to call. Trimming left V 2 bases short and J 8 bases short, with 15 bases between. Looked up from germline, CDR1 is SGHTA and CDR2 is FQGNSA. The CDR3 totals 15 residues. CDR3 in amino acids: CASSLRNSGWEKLFF. CDR3 DNA: TGTGCCAGCAGCTTACGCAACTCTGGTTGGGAAAAACTGTTTTTT.

The chain has TRBV14 and TRBJ2-1; 10 bases line up with TRBD2. Germline CDR1 SGHDN, CDR2 FVKESK. V dropped 6 bases and J dropped 4; count of bases not matched to a gene: 15. This CDR3 has 18 residues. CDR3 protein: CASSRRDVASGRYNEQFF. DNA of the CDR3: TGTGCCAGCAGTCGCCGGGACGTGGCTAGCGGGAGATACAATGAGCAGTTCTTC.

The genes are TRBV24-1 and TRBJ2-1, with 8 bases fitting TRBD1. The junction had 10 bases not matched to a gene; V was cut back by 4 bases and J by 9 bases. CDR1 is KGHDR, CDR2 SFDVKD, per germline. The CDR3 is made up of 15 amino acids. The CDR3 loop reads CATSEPGQGRVEQFF. CDR3 nucleotides: TGTGCCACCAGTGAACCAGGACAGGGTAGAGTTGAGCAGTTCTTC.

J is TRBJ2-3 and V is TRBV7-9, with D perhaps TRBD2 (6 bases). The length of the CDR3 is 14 residues. V lost 1 base and J 4 bases, leaving 9 bases between the germline ends. The germline V gene has CDR1 SEHNR and CDR2 FQNEAQ (reference sequence). CDR3 nucleotides: TGTGCCAGCAGCTTAGGCGGAGGGGCAGATACGCAGTATTTT. This gives the protein CASSLGGGADTQYF.

The chain couples TRBV9 to TRBJ2-7; 10 positions agree with TRBD2. Germline CDR1 and CDR2: SGDLS and YYNGEE. CDR3 size: 16 residues. V dropped 2 bases and J dropped 3; count of bases not matched to a gene: 8. CDR3 sequence reads: CASSVSGRASFYEQYF. In DNA, the CDR3 is TGTGCCAGCAGCGTGAGCGGGAGGGCCTCTTTCTACGAGCAGTACTTC.

The genes are TRBV4-3 and TRBJ2-3, with D possibly matching TRBD2 (5 bases). The CDR3 contains 16 residues. The V gene lost 3 bases and the J gene lost 2 bases, with 15 bases spanning the gap. Germline V gene data show CDR1 as LGHNA and CDR2 as YSLEER. CDR3 coding DNA: TGCGCCAGCAGCCACCAAAGCGGACCCCACACAGATACGCAGTATTTT. Its translation is CASSHQSGPHTDTQYF.

V is TRBV5-4 and J is TRBJ2-7, with 10 nucleotides matching TRBD2. The CDR3 loop spans 14 amino acids. Germline V CDR1 and CDR2: SGHNT, YYREEE (reference sequence). J lost 3 bases, V lost 1 base, and 1 base had no gene match. Here the CDR3 DNA reads TGTGCCAGCAGCTTGTCTAGCGGGGGCTACGAGCAGTACTTC. Translation gives CASSLSSGGYEQYF.

This clone was picked up a small number of times. The chain couples TRBV4-1 to TRBJ2-3, with a weak D call TRBD2 (5 bases). The V gene lost 1 base and the J gene lost 4 bases, with 21 bases spanning the gap. CDR1 is MGHRA and CDR2 is YSYEKL in the germline V gene. CDR3 length: 18 residues. The CDR3 DNA is TGCGCCAGCAGCCAAGGTAGGGCCCGAGGGCCCAGAGCAGATACGCAGTATTTT. Translated, it gives CASSQGRARGPRADTQYF.

This clone has only one observation. V is TRBV19 and J is TRBJ2-1, with 10 bases aligning to TRBD2. Germline assignment: CDR1 LNHDA and CDR2 SQIVND (reference sequence). The CDR3 contains 14 residues. V was clipped by 7 bases and J by 6 bases; unmatched bases: 6. Written as DNA, the CDR3 is TGTGCCAGTACCCACCGGACTAGCGGCAATGAGCAGTTCTTC. As protein: CASTHRTSGNEQFF.

The chain combines TRBV6-6 with TRBJ2-2, with 7 bases lining up with TRBD1. The V segment lost 0 bases and the J segment 3 bases; nucleotides outside the gene matches: 4. The CDR3 extends over 16 amino acids. CDR1 MNHNY and CDR2 SVGAGI come from the germline V gene (reference sequence). CDR3 in DNA: TGTGCCAGCAGTTACTCGATGACAGGGCACACCGGGGAGCTGTTTTTT. Translated: CASSYSMTGHTGELFF.

The rearrangement links TRBV18 to TRBJ1-1; D perhaps matches TRBD1 (6 bases). Trimming removed 1 base at V and 0 bases at J, with 9 bases between. The CDR3 sequence is 15 residues long. The V gene's germline CDR1 is KGHSH and CDR2 LQKENI. As DNA, the CDR3 is TGTGCCAGCTCACCACTGAGGGACATGAACACTGAAGCTTTCTTT. It codes for CASSPLRDMNTEAFF.

V usage is TRBV2 and J usage is TRBJ2-5; 11 positions match TRBD2. Unmatched junction bases numbered 4, after V lost 6 bases and J lost 1 base. Germline CDR1 and CDR2: SNHLY and FYNNEI. CDR3 length equals 15 residues. In DNA form, the CDR3 reads TGTGCCAGCAGGCATAGCGGGGGGGGCCAAGAGACCCAGTACTTC. Its translation is CASRHSGGGQETQYF.

The chain uses TRBV2 and TRBJ1-2; TRBD1 agrees at 8 bases. The CDR3 covers 14 residues. V was clipped by 5 bases and J by 2 bases; unmatched bases: 4. CDR1 and CDR2 from the germline V gene are SNHLY and FYNNEI. The CDR3 region is CASSSGTGNYGYTF. DNA for the CDR3: TGTGCCAGCAGTTCCGGGACAGGCAACTATGGCTACACCTTC.

Comment on this clone: Sequence at one end of the junction differs from germline and may be a read error. The V and J genes are TRBV4-3 and TRBJ2-5; the match to TRBD2 covers 7 bases. Germline loops: CDR1 LGHNA, CDR2 YSLEER. The CDR3 sequence is 17 residues long. CDR3 DNA sequence: TGCGCCAGCAGCCAGGGGTCTTGGGGGGGAGCCCAAGACACCCAGTACTTC. Encoded protein: CASSQGSWGGAQDTQYF.

The CDR3 coding sequence is TGTGCCTGGAGTGTGGGACAGGGGGCGCGCCCCTTCGTACCTAATGAAAAACTGTTTTTT. Translating gives CAWSVGQGARPFVPNEKLFF. The chain combines TRBV30 with TRBJ1-4; TRBD1 matches at 12 bases. Losses at the gene ends were 0 bases for V and 3 bases for J; bases not matched to a gene: 14. From germline, CDR1 is GTSNPN and CDR2 SVGIG (reference sequence). The CDR3 extends over 20 amino acids. Complete variable domain (other parts from reference TRBV30 and TRBJ1-4): SQTIHQWPATLVQPVGSPLSLECTVEGTSNPNLYWYRQAAGRGLQLLFYSVGIGQISSEVPQNLSASRPQDRQFILSSKKLLLSDSGFYLCAWSVGQGARPFVPNEKLFFGSGTQLSVL.

The sample holds a few counts of this clone. This chain joins TRBV5-6 and TRBJ1-1; 7 bases fit TRBD1. The CDR3 loop spans 15 amino acids. With 4 bases clipped from V and 3 bases from J, the junction kept 9 bases outside the gene matches. Germline assignment: CDR1 SGHDT and CDR2 YYEEEE. The CDR3: CASSLPTGADTEAFF. CDR3 nucleotides: TGTGCCAGCAGCCTACCAACAGGGGCGGACACTGAAGCTTTCTTT.

The genes are TRBV5-1 and TRBJ1-1; D unclear. CDR1 SGHRS and CDR2 YFSETQ come from the germline V gene. V lost 0 bases and J lost 0, with 9 bases in between. The CDR3 totals 15 residues. The DNA of the CDR3 is TGCGCCAGCAGCTTGGTGGGAGAAATGAACACTGAAGCTTTCTTT. Amino acid sequence: CASSLVGEMNTEAFF. The full variable domain, its missing parts supplied by reference TRBV5-1 and TRBJ1-1, is KAGVTQTPRYLIKTRGQQVTLSCSPISGHRSVSWYQQTPGQGLQFLFEYFSETQRNKGNFPGRFSGRQFSNSRSEMNVSTLELGDSALYLCASSLVGEMNTEAFFGQGTRLTVV.

V usage is TRBV7-6 and J usage is TRBJ2-7; 9 bases are shared with TRBD1. This CDR3 spans 13 amino acids. The V and J ends lost 8 bases and 4 bases, in that order; junction bases with no gene match: 6. Looked up from germline, CDR1 is SGHVS and CDR2 is FNYEAQ. CDR3 protein: CASRDRASYEQYF. The CDR3 nucleotides are TGTGCCAGCCGGGACAGGGCATCTTACGAGCAGTACTTC.

This rearrangement joins TRBV19 to TRBJ2-1, with TRBD2 as a possible D gene (7 bases). The CDR3 runs to 16 residues. The V and J ends lost 6 bases and 8 bases respectively, with 23 bases between them. Germline CDR1 reads LNHDA; CDR2 reads SQIVND (reference sequence). This CDR3 is CASSLLRGRRGDEQFF. The CDR3 DNA reads as TGTGCCAGTAGCCTCCTGCGGGGGCGAAGGGGCGATGAGCAGTTCTTC.

This chain uses TRBV5-4 with TRBJ1-1; 10 bases match TRBD1. The junction had 7 bases not matched to a gene; V was cut back by 4 bases and J by 7 bases. CDR1 and CDR2 (germline): SGHNT, YYREEE (reference sequence). This CDR3 spans 14 amino acids. Here the CDR3 DNA reads TGTGCCAGCAGCACCGGGACAGGGGTTTATGAAGCTTTCTTT. Protein: CASSTGTGVYEAFF.